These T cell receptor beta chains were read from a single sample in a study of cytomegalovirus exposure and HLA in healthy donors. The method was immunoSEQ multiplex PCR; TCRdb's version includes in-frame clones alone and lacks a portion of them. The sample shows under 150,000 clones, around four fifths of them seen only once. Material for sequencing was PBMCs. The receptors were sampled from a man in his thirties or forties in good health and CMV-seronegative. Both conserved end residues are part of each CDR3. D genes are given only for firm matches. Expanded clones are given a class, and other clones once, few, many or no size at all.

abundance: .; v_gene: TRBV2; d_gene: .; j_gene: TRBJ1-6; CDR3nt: TGTGCCAGCAGTGAAAGGGATTCGGACATGGGTTCACCCCTCCACTTT; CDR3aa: CASSERDSDMGSPLHF
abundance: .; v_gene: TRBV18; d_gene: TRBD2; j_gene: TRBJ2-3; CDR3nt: TGTGCCAGCTCCGGGACTAGCGGCGCAGATACGCAGTATTTT; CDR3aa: CASSGTSGADTQYF
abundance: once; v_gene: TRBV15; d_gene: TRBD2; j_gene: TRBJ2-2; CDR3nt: TGTGCCACCAGCAGGGGGACTAGCGGGACCAACACCGGGGAGCTGTTTTTT; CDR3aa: CATSRGTSGTNTGELFF
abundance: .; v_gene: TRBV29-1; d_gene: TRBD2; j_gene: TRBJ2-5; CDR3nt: TGCAGCGTCCCCGGGACTAGCGGGATGGAGACCCAGTACTTC; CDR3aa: CSVPGTSGMETQYF
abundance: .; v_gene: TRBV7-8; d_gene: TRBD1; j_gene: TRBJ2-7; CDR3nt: TGTGCCAGCAGCTTCCCGGACAGGGACTACGAGCAGTACTTC; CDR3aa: CASSFPDRDYEQYF
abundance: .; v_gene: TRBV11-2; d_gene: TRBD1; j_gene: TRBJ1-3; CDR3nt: TGTGCCAGCAGTCGTCAAATCACAGGGGGCGCCTCCATATATTTT; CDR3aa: CASSRQITGGASIYF
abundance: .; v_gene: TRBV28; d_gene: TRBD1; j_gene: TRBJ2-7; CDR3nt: TGTGCCAGCAGACGGACAGGGCCCATCTACGAGCAGTACTTC; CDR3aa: CASRRTGPIYEQYF
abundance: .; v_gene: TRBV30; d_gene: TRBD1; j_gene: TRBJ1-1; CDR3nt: TGTGCCTGCACAGGGGCGAACACTGAAGCTTTCTTT; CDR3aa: CACTGANTEAFF
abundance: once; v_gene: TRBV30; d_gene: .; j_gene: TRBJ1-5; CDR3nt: TGTGCCTGGAGTACGACAGGTATTGGCAATCAGCCCCAGCATTTT; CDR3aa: CAWSTTGIGNQPQHF
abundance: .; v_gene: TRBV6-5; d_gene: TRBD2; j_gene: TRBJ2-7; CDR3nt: TGTGCCAGCAGCGTACCGGGACTAGCGGGACACGAGCAGTACTTC; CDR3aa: CASSVPGLAGHEQYF
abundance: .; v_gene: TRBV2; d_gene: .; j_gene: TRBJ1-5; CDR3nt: TGTGCCAGCAGTATTCAAACTATCGAGCCCCAGCATTTT; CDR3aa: CASSIQTIEPQHF
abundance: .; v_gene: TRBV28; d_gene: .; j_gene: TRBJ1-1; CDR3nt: TGTGCCAGCAGTTTGCAGGGAGGTACTGAAGCTTTCTTT; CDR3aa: CASSLQGGTEAFF
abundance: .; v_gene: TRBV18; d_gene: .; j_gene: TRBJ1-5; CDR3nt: TGTGCCAGCTCACAGGAGGAGCTGGGTCAGCCCCAGCATTTT; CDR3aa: CASSQEELGQPQHF
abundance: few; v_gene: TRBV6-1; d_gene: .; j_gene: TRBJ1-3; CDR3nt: TGTGCCAGCAACTCCAGGGTAATCTCTGGAAACACCATATATTTT; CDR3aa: CASNSRVISGNTIYF
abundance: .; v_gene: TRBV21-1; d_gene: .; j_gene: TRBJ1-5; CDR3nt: TGTGCCAGCAGCAAAGGGGAGGGAGTCCTCAATCAGCCCCAGCATTTT; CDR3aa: CASSKGEGVLNQPQHF
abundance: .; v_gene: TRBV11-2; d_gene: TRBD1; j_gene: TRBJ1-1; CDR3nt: TGTGCCAGCAGCCCAGGGACAGGAATGAACACTGAAGCTTTCTTT; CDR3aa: CASSPGTGMNTEAFF
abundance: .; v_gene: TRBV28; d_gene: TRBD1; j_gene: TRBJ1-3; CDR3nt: TGTGCCAGCGGGGGACAGGGGGGCTCTGGAAACACCATATATTTT; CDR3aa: CASGGQGGSGNTIYF
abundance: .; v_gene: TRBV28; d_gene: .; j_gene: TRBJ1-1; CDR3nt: TGTGCCAGCAGTTTTTCGGATTGGGAGGGTGAAGCTTTCTTT; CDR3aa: CASSFSDWEGEAFF
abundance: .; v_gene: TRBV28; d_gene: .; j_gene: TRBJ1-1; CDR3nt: TGTGCCAGCAGTTTATCCGGCGGGGGCTCATTAAACACTGAAGCTTTCTTT; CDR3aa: CASSLSGGGSLNTEAFF
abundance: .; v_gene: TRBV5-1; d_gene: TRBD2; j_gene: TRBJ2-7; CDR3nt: TGCGCCAGCAGCTTGGGACTAGCGAACTCCTACGAGCAGTACTTC; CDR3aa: CASSLGLANSYEQYF
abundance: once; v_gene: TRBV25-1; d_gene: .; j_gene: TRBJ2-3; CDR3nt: TGTGCCAGCAGTGATGCGGCAAGATACACAGATACGCAGTATTTT; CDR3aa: CASSDAARYTDTQYF
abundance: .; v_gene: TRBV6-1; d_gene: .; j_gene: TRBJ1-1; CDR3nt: TGTGCCAGCAGTGAATTTCCGGGACTTTCACCTCAAAACACTGAAGCTTTCTTT; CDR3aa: CASSEFPGLSPQNTEAFF
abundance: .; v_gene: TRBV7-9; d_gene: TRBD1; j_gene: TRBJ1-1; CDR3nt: TGTGCCAGCAGCTTGGGACAGTTGAACACTGAAGCTTTCTTT; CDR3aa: CASSLGQLNTEAFF
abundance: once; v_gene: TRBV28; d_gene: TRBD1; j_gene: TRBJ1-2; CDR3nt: TGTGCCAGCAAATCGGGACAGGGACGCTATGGCTACACCTTC; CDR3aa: CASKSGQGRYGYTF
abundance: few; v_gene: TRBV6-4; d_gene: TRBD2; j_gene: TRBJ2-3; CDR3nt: TGTGCCAGCAGTGAAATAGCGGGGAATGCAGATACGCAGTATTTT; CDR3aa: CASSEIAGNADTQYF
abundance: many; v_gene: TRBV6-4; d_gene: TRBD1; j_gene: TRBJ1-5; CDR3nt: TGTGCCAGCAGTGAGGGACAGGGGCCAAATCAGCCCCAGCATTTT; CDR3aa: CASSEGQGPNQPQHF
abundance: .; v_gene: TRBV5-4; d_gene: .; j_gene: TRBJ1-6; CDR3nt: TGTGCCAGTACTACCACAGGGCCGGGTTCACCCCTCCACTTT; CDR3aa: CASTTTGPGSPLHF
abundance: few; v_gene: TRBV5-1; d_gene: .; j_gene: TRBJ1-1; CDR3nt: TGCGCCAGCAGCGCCCAGGGTGACACTGAAGCTTTCTTT; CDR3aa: CASSAQGDTEAFF
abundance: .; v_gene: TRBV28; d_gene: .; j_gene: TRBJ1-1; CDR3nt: TGTGCCAGCAGTTTAGGGCCCCCTGAAGCTTTCTTT; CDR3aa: CASSLGPPEAFF